This is a list of T cell receptor beta chains from one sample in a study of OX40 agonist ivuxolimab in advanced cancers. The table came from immunoSEQ multiplex PCR; TCRdb's copy has only in-frame clones and leaves some out. The table lists 10,000 to 13,000 clones, approximately 80% of them singletons. The sample was CD4+ or CD8+ T cells sorted from blood, taken in a trial of the OX40 agonist ivuxolimab. The receptors here all came from an adult with an advanced solid tumor such as melanoma, head and neck, liver or kidney cancer. The conserved cysteine and the conserved F or W are not part of the CDR3 here. Each record gives: J gene, V gene, CDR3 protein.

>TRBJ1-4|TRBV7-9
ASSRDGYEKLF
>TRBJ1-1|TRBV6-5
ASGWSTEAF
>TRBJ1-4|TRBV6-1
ASSELPGRNEKLF
>TRBJ1-3|TRBV29-1
SVEDPQEPTGNTIY
>TRBJ2-3|TRBV5-6
ASSSGLAALKY
>TRBJ1-1|TRBV7-9
ASSLVGPKDTEAF
>TRBJ1-1|TRBV6-1
ASTLMNTEAF
>-|TRBV5-8
ASSPGPGEGVNEQY
>TRBJ2-5|TRBV27
ASSLGSGGRETQY
>TRBJ2-3|TRBV15
ATSTTDSDNTDTQY